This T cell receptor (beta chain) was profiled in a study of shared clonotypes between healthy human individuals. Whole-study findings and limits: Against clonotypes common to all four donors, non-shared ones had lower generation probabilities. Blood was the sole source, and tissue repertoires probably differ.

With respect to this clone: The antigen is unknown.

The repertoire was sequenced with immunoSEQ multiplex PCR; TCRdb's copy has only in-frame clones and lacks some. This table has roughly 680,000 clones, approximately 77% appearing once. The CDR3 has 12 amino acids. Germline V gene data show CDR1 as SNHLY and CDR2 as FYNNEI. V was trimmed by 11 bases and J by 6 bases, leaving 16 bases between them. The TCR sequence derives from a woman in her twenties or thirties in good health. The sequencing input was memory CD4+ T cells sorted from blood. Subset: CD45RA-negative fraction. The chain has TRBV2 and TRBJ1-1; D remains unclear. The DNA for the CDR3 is TGTGCCCCCGCGGTGGCTCCCCCTGAAGCTTTCTTT. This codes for CAPAVAPPEAFF.